This T cell receptor beta chain was sequenced during a study of blood T cells in healthy people across ages. The study's findings and limits: PBMCs that were unsorted prevented a conclusive naive versus antigen-experienced comparison.

The sample providers were healthy Caucasian people from Russia, aged about 6 to 95. The authors isolated at least 7 million PBMCs per sample. Together with a sample-barcoded 5' primer, a J-beta primer mix was included in a second PCR lasting about 6 to 11 cycles. One entry per CDR3 protein, called by TCRdb with MiXCR from the 5' RACE reads. The table has some 670,000 distinct CDR3 sequences, about 50% seen once; the top ten hold less than 15%. There are many counts of this clonotype. No antigen is known for it. Germline lookup yields CDR1 SQVTM and CDR2 ANQGSEA. This CDR3 is built from 14 residues. The V end was cut by 6 bases, the J end by 8 bases, with 20 bases between.

The TCR comes from a woman aged 80 or older in good health. The chain recombines TRBV29-1 with TRBJ2-1; D unclear. Sequencing was carried out using blood. CDR3: CSVVGALVVDEQFF. CDR3 coding DNA: TGCAGCGTAGTCGGAGCTCTAGTGGTCGATGAGCAGTTCTTC.